The 25 T cell receptor beta chains in this list originate from one sample, sequenced in a study of blood T cells in healthy people across ages. Next came a second PCR, run for roughly 7 to 12 cycles, which used a sample-barcoded 5' primer along with a J-beta primer mix. TCRdb passed the 5' RACE reads through MiXCR, listing each CDR3 protein once. This sample has 800,000 to 1,300,000 distinct CDR3 sequences; less than 25% occur once, and the top ten carry around 0.7%. These records were also assigned to another study, of T cells of mothers and their children.

The sample consisted of blood. The receptor set was obtained from a girl between 2 and 10 years old in good health.

This chain connects TRBV7-9 to TRBJ2-5; D ambiguous. The V end was cut by 11 bases, the J end by 2 bases, with 18 bases between. CDR3 length equals 14 residues. Germline V gene lookup returns CDR1 SEHNR and CDR2 FQNEAQ (reference sequence). The CDR3 spells CAARFEKEQETQYF. CDR3 DNA: TGTGCCGCTCGTTTTGAGAAGGAGCAAGAGACCCAGTACTTC.

This clonotype has more than one count but fewer than ten. V gene TRBV25-1 combines with J gene TRBJ1-1, with D uncertain. Germline CDR1 MGHDK, CDR2 SYGVNS. The CDR3 is 15 residues long. V lost 4 bases, J lost 0 bases, and 12 bases lay in between. The CDR3 nucleotides read TGTGCCAGCAGTGTCGACCGGCCTTTGAACACTGAAGCTTTCTTT. Its translation is CASSVDRPLNTEAFF.

This clonotype was observed a few times. V usage is TRBV29-1 and J usage is TRBJ2-7; TRBD2 is a possible D gene (5 bases). Germline-derived CDR1 and CDR2 are SQVTM and ANQGSEA. CDR3 size: 13 residues. CDR3 in amino acids: CSAATGSNYEQYF. CDR3 in DNA: TGCAGTGCTGCGACGGGGAGCAACTACGAGCAGTACTTC.

The genes are TRBV19 and TRBJ2-5; D is perhaps TRBD2 (6 bases). Gene TRBJ2-7 matches the end of the DNA better, so the J call may be wrong. The CDR3 is 11 residues long. CDR1 is LNHDA and CDR2 is SQIVND in the germline V gene (reference sequence). CDR3 protein: CARPGVDEQYF. CDR3 nucleotide sequence: TGTGCCAGACCGGGAGTCGACGAGCAGTACTTC.

The chain combines TRBV6-5 with TRBJ1-6, with 7 nucleotides matching TRBD1. This CDR3 is built from 14 residues. Germline V gene data show CDR1 as MNHEY and CDR2 as SVGAGI. J gave up 9 bases and V 6 bases, and 8 bases lay outside the gene matches. CDR3 bases: TGTGCCAGCAGGAGACAGGGTGCGGGTTCACCCCTCCACTTT. This translates into CASRRQGAGSPLHF.

In its sample, this clonotype was seen a few times. The genes are TRBV20-1 and TRBJ2-5; TRBD2 agrees at 10 bases. With V trimmed by 6 bases and J by 1 base, 11 bases remained unmatched. Germline V lookup: CDR1 DFQATT, CDR2 SNEGSKA (reference sequence). CDR3 length equals 16 residues. The CDR3 here is CSAPTGLAGVQETQYF. CDR3 bases: TGCAGTGCCCCAACGGGGCTAGCGGGGGTCCAAGAGACCCAGTACTTC.

The chain recombines TRBV7-2 with TRBJ2-7; D is possibly TRBD1 (5 bases). Germline values: CDR1 SGHTA, CDR2 FQGNSA. V dropped 1 base and J dropped 4 bases, with 14 bases sitting between them. The CDR3 has 15 amino acids. CDR3 in amino acids: CASSLVPGHYYEQYF. CDR3 DNA sequence: TGTGCCAGCAGCTTAGTCCCCGGACACTATTACGAGCAGTACTTC.

This clonotype was detected a few times. This sequence joins TRBV6-2 or TRBV6-3 and TRBJ1-2; tentatively, D is TRBD1 (5 bases). CDR1 MNHEY and CDR2 SVGEGT come from the germline V gene. V lost 4 bases and J lost 5, with 17 bases in between. The CDR3 extends over 15 amino acids. The CDR3 reads CASSWRQSSFYGYTF. The CDR3 DNA follows: TGTGCCAGCAGTTGGAGACAGAGTTCCTTTTATGGCTACACCTTC.

The CDR3 nucleotides are TGCAGTGCTAGTAGCAGCTACGAGCAGTACTTC. This encodes CSASSSYEQYF. This chain connects TRBV20-1 to TRBJ2-5; unclear D gene. The J call could be wrong; TRBJ2-7 is a better fit for the DNA end. The CDR3 spans 11 residues. The germline V gene has CDR1 DFQATT and CDR2 SNEGSKA (reference sequence).

The V call is TRBV18, the J call TRBJ2-5; D is perhaps TRBD1 (5 bases). The tail of the sequence fits TRBJ2-7 better, so the J call may be wrong. CDR1 and CDR2 from the germline V gene are KGHSH and LQKENI. This CDR3 has 16 amino acids. The CDR3 loop reads CASSPLQGPSSYEQYF. The DNA for the CDR3 is TGTGCCAGCTCGCCCCTCCAGGGTCCGAGCTCCTACGAGCAGTACTTC.

This clonotype was counted a few times. J is TRBJ2-5 and V is TRBV6-5, with 7 bases lining up with TRBD1. With the DNA end fitting TRBJ2-1 better, the J assignment may be wrong. CDR1 MNHEY and CDR2 SVGAGI come from the germline V gene. CDR3 length equals 15 residues. CDR3 residues: CASSYRDSGGNEQFF. DNA of the CDR3: TGTGCCAGCAGTTACCGGGACAGTGGGGGCAATGAGCAGTTCTTC.

The chain employs TRBV11-2 and TRBJ2-5; 7 bases agree with TRBD2. With V trimmed by 4 bases and J by 1 base, 6 bases remained unmatched. Germline values: CDR1 SGHAT, CDR2 FQNNGV. The CDR3 covers 15 residues. In DNA, the CDR3 is TGTGCCAGCAGCTCCATAGCGGGCCGCCAAGAGACCCAGTACTTC. As protein: CASSSIAGRQETQYF. Filled out from reference TRBV11-2 and TRBJ2-5, the complete variable domain reads EAGVAQSPRYKIIEKRQSVAFWCNPISGHATLYWYQQILGQGPKLLIQFQNNGVVDDSQLPKDRFSAERLKGVDSTLKIQPAKLEDSAVYLCASSSIAGRQETQYFGPGTRLLVL.

This clonotype showed up just a few times. The V gene is TRBV29-1, the J gene TRBJ2-7; D gene uncertain. Germline V gives CDR1 SQVTM, CDR2 ANQGSEA. V shed 1 base and J shed 4 bases, with 11 bases lying between them. CDR3 length: 13 residues. CDR3 DNA: TGCAGCGTTGAAGCACCATTTAAGTACGAGCAGTACTTC. Its protein product is CSVEAPFKYEQYF.

This clonotype was recorded a few times. This rearrangement joins TRBV18 to TRBJ1-6; D is uncertain. The CDR3 sequence is 13 residues long. Germline CDR1 and CDR2: KGHSH and LQKENI. The V end was cut by 2 bases, the J end by 6 bases, with 5 bases between. The CDR3 reads CASSPEINSPLHF. The CDR3 bases are TGTGCCAGCTCACCAGAGATTAATTCACCCCTCCACTTT.

J is TRBJ2-5 and V is TRBV10-1, with D perhaps TRBD2 (6 bases). The DNA end favors TRBJ2-1, so the J call may be wrong. This CDR3 is built from 16 residues. Per the germline V gene, CDR1 is WNHNN and CDR2 is SYGVQD (reference sequence). Here the CDR3 reads CASSGGLQSTYNEQFF. DNA of the CDR3: TGCGCCAGCTCTGGGGGACTCCAATCAACTTACAATGAGCAGTTCTTC.

This clonotype was detected only a few times. The chain employs TRBV7-2 and TRBJ2-4; TRBD1 matches at 10 bases. CDR3 size: 14 residues. Germline V gives CDR1 SGHTA, CDR2 FQGNSA. V gave up 5 bases and J gave up 9 bases; unmatched junction bases: 7. CDR3 sequence: CASSPGTGEGIQYF. Here the CDR3 DNA reads TGTGCCAGCAGCCCCGGGACAGGGGAGGGCATTCAGTACTTC.

J is TRBJ2-6 and V is TRBV12-3 or TRBV12-4; D call uncertain. The CDR3 contains 16 residues. Between the trimmed V and J ends, which lost 6 bases and 0 bases, there was a span of 12 bases. The CDR3 loop is CASRHLAFSGANVLTF. The CDR3 region has the DNA TGTGCCAGCAGGCACCTTGCGTTCTCTGGGGCCAACGTCCTGACTTTC.

CDR3 coding DNA: TGTGCCAGCAGTCGACAGGGAGGAAATGAGCAGTTCTTC. As protein: CASSRQGGNEQFF. The chain carries TRBV7-2 and TRBJ2-5; TRBD1 might be the D (7 bases). The J call could be wrong; TRBJ2-1 is a better fit for the DNA end. Germline CDR1 is SGHTA and CDR2 is FQGNSA. This CDR3 region has 13 residues.

This clonotype occurred a few times. The rearrangement uses TRBV5-1 and TRBJ2-7; TRBD1 agrees at 8 bases. The CDR3 consists of 15 residues. Germline V gene lookup returns CDR1 SGHRS and CDR2 YFSETQ. Trimming at V came to 2 bases and at J to 2 bases, leaving 6 bases not matched to a gene. The CDR3 DNA is TGCGCCAGCAGCTTAAGACAGGGGACTCCCTACGAGCAGTACTTC. Its protein is CASSLRQGTPYEQYF.

Only a few counts were recorded for this clonotype. This sequence joins TRBV7-9 and TRBJ1-5; D ambiguous. The CDR3 consists of 13 residues. Trimming pared 4 bases from V and 0 bases from J, leaving 4 bases between. CDR1 and CDR2 (germline): SEHNR, FQNEAQ (reference sequence). This CDR3 reads CASSWTSNQPQHF. The CDR3 DNA follows: TGTGCCAGCAGCTGGACTAGCAATCAGCCCCAGCATTTT.

This rearrangement joins TRBV20-1 to TRBJ2-3, with 7 positions matching TRBD2. The germline CDR1 and CDR2 sequences are DFQATT and SNEGSKA (reference sequence). The V segment lost 5 bases and the J segment 0 bases; nucleotides outside the gene matches: 8. This CDR3 is 15 amino acids long. The CDR3 here is CSAPPGLSSTDTQYF. As DNA, the CDR3 is TGCAGTGCTCCGCCGGGACTATCGAGCACAGATACGCAGTATTTT.

This sequence joins TRBV6-1 and TRBJ2-2; 7 bases align to TRBD2. This CDR3 is 16 amino acids long. The V and J ends lost 5 bases and 9 bases, in that order; junction bases with no gene match: 15. CDR1 MNHNS and CDR2 SASEGT come from the germline V gene. The DNA for the CDR3 is TGTGCCAGCAGTCCACCTGCGGCGCGGGGGTCTAGGGAGCTGTTTTTT. This codes for CASSPPAARGSRELFF.

This clonotype has a handful of counts. The V gene is TRBV15, the J gene TRBJ2-7; TRBD1 matches 7 bases. V shed 5 bases, J shed 3 bases, and the junction held 4 bases outside the gene matches. This CDR3 is built from 13 residues. Germline loops: CDR1 LNHNV, CDR2 YYDKDF (reference sequence). DNA of the CDR3: TGTGCCACCAGCCTCGACAGGGACTACGAGCAGTACTTC. Protein product: CATSLDRDYEQYF.

There are a few counts of this clonotype. The chain is built from TRBV6-2 or TRBV6-3 and TRBJ2-7; weak D call: TRBD1 (6 bases). The V end was cut by 6 bases, the J end by 2 bases, with 20 bases between. Germline CDR1 and CDR2: MNHEY and SVGEGT. CDR3 length: 16 residues. The CDR3 sequence: CASRLRDTDFPYEQYF. The CDR3 DNA is TGTGCCAGCAGGCTCCGGGACACCGATTTTCCCTACGAGCAGTACTTC.

This clonotype turned up a few times. The rearrangement uses TRBV28 and TRBJ2-7; 9 positions agree with TRBD1. With 10 bases clipped from V and 4 bases from J, the junction kept 11 bases outside the gene matches. The CDR3 consists of 14 residues. Germline V gives CDR1 MDHEN, CDR2 SYDVKM. The CDR3 coding sequence is TGTGCCACCACCCTGGGGACAGGGCGTTACGAGCAGTACTTC. Amino acid sequence: CATTLGTGRYEQYF. The whole variable domain, remainder taken from reference TRBV28 and TRBJ2-7, is DVKVTQSSRYLVKRTGEKVFLECVQDMDHENMFWYRQDPGLGLRLIYFSYDVKMKEKGDIPEGYSVSREKKERFSLILESASTNQTSMYLCATTLGTGRYEQYFGPGTRLTVT.